A selection of T cell receptor beta chains follows, all from one sample in a study of OX40 agonist ivuxolimab in advanced cancers. The repertoire was sequenced with immunoSEQ multiplex PCR; TCRdb's copy has only in-frame clones and lacks some. The sample holds about 58,000 clones; 83% are singletons and the top ten take about 3.1%. The sample consisted of CD4+ or CD8+ T cells sorted from blood, taken in a trial of the OX40 agonist ivuxolimab. These receptors originate from an adult with an advanced solid tumor such as melanoma, head and neck, liver or kidney cancer. Both conserved end residues are part of each CDR3. Each record gives: CDR3 protein, CDR3 DNA, V gene, D gene, clone size, J gene. A D gene is named only where the DNA matches it firmly. The size of a clone is reported for some rows only, either as once, few or many, or as a class for expanded clones.

CDR3: CASSPDGGSYEQYF
DNA: TGTGCCAGCAGCCCCGACGGGGGGTCCTACGAGCAGTACTTC
V: TRBV5-4
D: TRBD2
size: NA
J: TRBJ2-7

CDR3: CASSLRLGDRGFNEQYF
DNA: TGTGCCAGCAGCTTAAGGCTCGGGGACAGGGGATTTAACGAGCAGTACTTC
V: TRBV11-2
D: TRBD1
size: NA
J: TRBJ2-7

CDR3: CASSPKGTGRNNEQFF
DNA: TGTGCCAGCAGTCCTAAAGGGACAGGGAGAAACAATGAGCAGTTCTTC
V: TRBV7-9
D: TRBD1
size: NA
J: TRBJ2-1

CDR3: CAKSWWGGELFF
DNA: TGCGCCAAAAGCTGGTGGGGCGGGGAGCTGTTTTTT
V: TRBV5-1
D: NA
size: NA
J: TRBJ2-2

CDR3: CASSLGRGTYEQYF
DNA: TGTGCCAGCAGCTTAGGCCGGGGAACCTACGAGCAGTACTTC
V: TRBV7-2
D: NA
size: NA
J: TRBJ2-7

CDR3: CASSPGPGRGSTDTQYF
DNA: TGTGCCAGCAGTCCCGGACCGGGCAGAGGTAGCACAGATACGCAGTATTTT
V: TRBV27
D: NA
size: NA
J: TRBJ2-3

CDR3: CASSDQGWGTDTQYF
DNA: TGTGCCAGCAGTGACCAGGGGTGGGGCACAGATACGCAGTATTTT
V: TRBV25-1
D: NA
size: few
J: TRBJ2-3

CDR3: CASSQGQGGGFYNEQFF
DNA: TGTGCCAGCAGCCAAGGCCAAGGGGGGGGCTTCTACAATGAGCAGTTCTTC
V: TRBV4-2
D: NA
size: NA
J: TRBJ2-1

CDR3: CASSTLEGVVVDTQYF
DNA: TGTGCCAGTAGCACCCTAGAGGGGGTAGTGGTAGATACGCAGTATTTT
V: TRBV19
D: NA
size: NA
J: TRBJ2-3

CDR3: CASNHQGGQETQYF
DNA: TGTGCCAGCAATCACCAAGGGGGTCAAGAGACCCAGTACTTC
V: TRBV6-5
D: NA
size: NA
J: TRBJ2-5

CDR3: CASSYSIGGAGNTIYF
DNA: TGTGCCAGCAGTTACTCGATTGGGGGAGCTGGAAACACCATATATTTT
V: TRBV6-5
D: NA
size: few
J: TRBJ1-3

CDR3: CASSHRNQPQHF
DNA: TGTGCCAGCAGCCATCGTAATCAGCCCCAGCATTTT
V: TRBV14
D: NA
size: NA
J: TRBJ1-5

CDR3: CATSRDLETQYF
DNA: TGTGCCACCAGCAGAGATCTGGAGACCCAGTACTTC
V: TRBV15
D: NA
size: NA
J: TRBJ2-5

CDR3: CASSERGYTF
DNA: TGTGCCAGCAGTGAGCGGGGCTACACCTTC
V: TRBV6-1
D: NA
size: NA
J: TRBJ1-2

CDR3: CASSLAGSGINSPLHF
DNA: TGTGCCAGCAGCTTAGCTGGTAGTGGTATCAATTCACCCCTCCACTTT
V: TRBV7-2
D: NA
size: NA
J: TRBJ1-6

CDR3: CASSPGPGQGDEKLFF
DNA: TGTGCCAGCAGCCCCGGGCCGGGACAGGGGGATGAAAAACTGTTTTTT
V: TRBV7-8
D: TRBD1
size: NA
J: TRBJ1-4

CDR3: CAWRIGAVETQYF
DNA: TGTGCCTGGAGGATCGGTGCGGTAGAGACCCAGTACTTC
V: TRBV30
D: NA
size: NA
J: TRBJ2-5

CDR3: CASLSPGLGSQHF
DNA: TGTGCCAGCCTTTCCCCGGGGCTCGGGTCCCAGCATTTT
V: TRBV28
D: NA
size: NA
J: TRBJ1-5